This T cell receptor (beta chain) was observed in a study of radiotherapy plus CTLA-4 blockade in lung cancer. TCRdb's copy holds only in-frame clones and misses some; the assay was immunoSEQ multiplex PCR. The sample lists approximately 37,000 clones, more than 60% occurring once. This TCR derives from a human donor with non-small cell lung cancer who had stable disease on radiotherapy plus ipilimumab. Sequencing used peripheral blood, obtained from a patient treated with radiotherapy plus ipilimumab.

Here the CDR3 DNA reads TGTGCCAGCACCTCGAGGAGCGGAAGCACAGATACGCAGTATTTT. Amino acids: CASTSRSGSTDTQYF. The chain couples TRBV2 to TRBJ2-3, with a tentative D call TRBD2 (5 bases). Trimming removed 7 bases from V and 0 bases from J, with 14 bases in between. This CDR3 region has 15 residues. Germline lookup yields CDR1 SNHLY and CDR2 FYNNEI.